The following is a T cell receptor (beta chain) sequence with its context. This clonotype turned up a few times. No antigen is known for it. Base-call qualities are not available, and no considerably larger clone is one nucleotide away. The TCR beta CDR3 regions were amplified from the RNA transcripts. For the first round of RT-PCR on the TCR CDR3, the HTBI primer set was used together with the Qiagen OneStep RT-PCR kit. A second multiplex PCR round built the libraries, followed by size selection and purification. Sequencing of the libraries was done on an Illumina HiSeq2000 using paired-end 100 bp reads. On the study's bioinformatics: SOAPnuke was used to process the raw data, throwing out any read that contained adapters or uncalled bases, had a mean Phred below 15, or lacked an exact constant-primer or identifier match. COPE v1.2.5 was used to merge high-quality paired reads, and clonotypes were defined as unique nucleotide sequences. MiTCR v1.1 was used to align the clonotypes against IMGT TRBV, TRBD and TRBJ reference segments. The analysis included only V-J combinations with a frequency above 0.0001, which together covered more than 99% of the repertoires. A TCS score was defined as the ratio between F50 (clonal expansion) and ExV (chaos), using BLOSUM62-based TCRdist between CDR3 peptides within each V-J. Welch's t-statistics and random forest reduced around 550 V-J features to roughly 13, which were used in a naive Bayes classifier (R e1071). The public reads were reprocessed in TCRdb via fastp at Q25 and MiXCR, keeping in-frame beta chains. Every CDR3 protein is listed once, alongside the most common genes and DNA of its rows. The V and J calls reflect TCRdb's pipeline rather than the authors' work. The table for this sample lists roughly 500,000 distinct CDR3 sequences; over 11% of them were counted only once. The leading ten clones occupy about 5.8% of the sample.

Hyperthyroidism patients were aged 18 to 65 years and newly diagnosed, with disease duration of less than 2 months. Exclusion was applied to patients with uncontrolled infections, other autoimmune diseases, pregnancy or lactation. Clinical symptoms, serum thyroxine and TRAb, thyroid ultrasound, and orbital computed tomography formed the basis for the diagnoses. Blood from progressor patients was drawn when they were first diagnosed with hyperthyroidism, before any ophthalmopathy symptoms appeared. PBMCs were isolated from 7.5 to 10 ml of fresh peripheral blood by Ficoll-Paque density gradient centrifugation. Progressor patients were initially diagnosed with Graves' hyperthyroidism and developed ophthalmopathy during follow-up. Total RNA was extracted using Trizol reagent, and RNA quality was assessed on an Agilent 2100 Bioanalyzer. This sample was included in a study of T cells in Graves' hyperthyroidism and ophthalmopathy (dated by TCRdb to about 2019). General notes on the study: Peripheral blood was collected at initial diagnosis, before any treatment. To identify distinguishing TCR V-J signatures, a discovery cohort of 90 to 100 patients was used, comprising 40 to 45 with Graves' ophthalmopathy and approximately 57 with stable Graves' hyperthyroidism. Whether ophthalmopathy could be predicted prospectively was tested in an independent validation cohort made up of fewer than 20 hyperthyroidism patients plus 17 patients who later progressed to ophthalmopathy. The 80 to 100 discovery patients were randomly divided into training and test sets at a 7:3 ratio. Thyroid tissue and blood T-cell repertoires from several Graves' hyperthyroidism patients were also compared in the study. After sampling, hyperthyroidism patients received methimazole starting at 30 mg daily, and ophthalmopathy patients received high-dose intravenous methylprednisolone. The paper describes TCR Vbeta CDR3 sequencing of 135 peripheral blood samples, made up of around 41 ophthalmopathy patients, 70 to 80 hyperthyroidism patients and 17 progressor patients. Points the paper makes about the study in general: Most expanded thyroid clonotypes (frequency above 0.001) were also found in blood, which suggests that blood repertoires may mirror thyroid immune responses. No statistical method was used to fix the sample size in advance, and group allocation was not hidden from the investigators. During validation, the model predicted progression to ophthalmopathy a median of approximately 7 months ahead of onset, with just under 71% sensitivity and under 85% specificity. A 13 V-J signature model separated ophthalmopathy from stable hyperthyroidism, with nearly 90% sensitivity and 81.08% specificity in cross-validation and 80%/75% in testing.

The cysteine opens and the phenylalanine closes a CDR3 of 16 amino acids. Only the CDR3 DNA is retained, 48 bases long and in frame from the first base. From the germline V gene, CDR1 is LGHNA and CDR2 is YSLEER. Trimming removed 0 bases from V and 2 bases from J; the gene matches leave 4 bases unexplained. This clonotype was obtained from a woman aged 25 to 39 with Graves' hyperthyroidism that later progressed to Graves' ophthalmopathy. The specimen sequenced was blood. The sequence links TRBV4-3 to TRBJ2-1, and TRBD1 matches 7 of the central bases. The DNA reads TGCGCCAGCAGCCAAGATCGGACAGGCCCCTACAATGAGCAGTTCTTC. This gives the protein CASSQDRTGPYNEQFF.